The 10 T cell receptor beta chains presented below share a single source sample, sequenced in a study of shared clonotypes between healthy human individuals. Naive-designated CD8 cells lacked CD45RO, were positively enriched for CCR7, and omitted terminally differentiated effector memory CD45RA+ cells. Profiled with immunoSEQ multiplex PCR; TCRdb holds only in-frame clones, not every one. Of around 2,000,000 clones in the sample, 85% to 95% were seen once. The specimen was naive CD8+ T cells from PBMCs. Receptor source: a man aged 18-30 years in good health. Some clones in this sample may be carry-over from other donors' samples.

The chain recombines TRBV5-1 with TRBJ1-1, with D tentatively TRBD1 (5 bases). The germline gives CDR1 SGHRS, CDR2 YFSETQ. With 0 bases removed from V and 6 bases from J, the gap between germline ends came to 21 bases. The CDR3 has 17 residues. The CDR3 region has the DNA TGCGCCAGCAGCTTGGATTCGGCAGGGCTTAAAGGCCCTGAAGCTTTCTTT. Protein sequence: CASSLDSAGLKGPEAFF.

As DNA, the CDR3 is TGTGCCTGGAGTGCCAACGGACAGGGTGCGCCGCCGGGGGAAAAACTGTTTTTT. This encodes CAWSANGQGAPPGEKLFF. The chain has TRBV30 and TRBJ1-4, with 8 bases matching TRBD1. The germline gives CDR1 GTSNPN, CDR2 SVGIG (reference sequence). V trimming: 1 base; J trimming: 8 bases; junction bases outside the gene matches: 18. The CDR3 is made up of 18 amino acids.

The chain has TRBV5-1 and TRBJ1-1, with a possible D match to TRBD1 (5 bases). Germline CDR1 SGHRS, CDR2 YFSETQ. The ends were cut back, 3 bases at V and 2 bases at J, with 11 bases in the middle. This CDR3 region has 14 residues. The CDR3 DNA reads TGCGCCAGCAGCTCGCAGGGAGGCAACACTGAAGCTTTCTTT. Amino acids: CASSSQGGNTEAFF.

The CDR3 loop is CASSPDRGLGTQYF. For the CDR3, the DNA is TGTGCCAGCAGTCCGGACAGGGGGCTCGGTACGCAGTATTTT. J is TRBJ2-3 and V is TRBV27; 11 bases match TRBD1. Unmatched junction bases numbered 6, after V lost 5 bases and J lost 8 bases. CDR1 and CDR2 from the germline V gene are MNHEY and SMNVEV (reference sequence). The CDR3 consists of 14 residues.

This sequence joins TRBV4-2 and TRBJ2-1; 14 bases match TRBD2. V lost 3 bases and J lost 12; bases outside the gene matches: 13. CDR1 is LGHNA, CDR2 YNFKEQ, per germline. CDR3 length equals 17 residues. The CDR3 reads CASSQGLGTSGSLGQFF. In DNA, the CDR3 is TGTGCCAGCAGCCAGGGTCTCGGGACTAGCGGGAGTTTAGGGCAGTTCTTC.

For this clone: This sample also contains other DNA sequences that code for the same CDR3. The gene calls are TRBV15 and TRBJ1-3; 9 bases match TRBD1. Germline CDR1 is LNHNV and CDR2 is YYDKDF (reference sequence). The V and J ends lost 3 bases and 2 bases, in that order; junction bases with no gene match: 2. This CDR3 spans 15 amino acids. The CDR3 is CATSRDRGTGNTIYF. The CDR3 region has the DNA TGTGCCACCAGCAGGGACAGGGGAACTGGAAACACCATATATTTT.

The rearrangement joins TRBV13 to TRBJ1-3; unclear D gene. The CDR3 totals 14 residues. Looked up from germline, CDR1 is PRHDT and CDR2 is FYEKMQ (reference sequence). Trimming pared 11 bases from V and 0 bases from J, leaving 14 bases between. The CDR3: CACQDGNSGNTIYF. The CDR3 DNA is TGTGCCTGCCAAGACGGAAACTCTGGAAACACCATATATTTT.

The genes are TRBV11-2 and TRBJ2-7; no clear D gene. The ends were cut back, 7 bases at V and 5 bases at J, with 18 bases in the middle. CDR1 is SGHAT, CDR2 FQNNGV, per germline. CDR3 size: 14 residues. This CDR3 is CASTSLVGSDEQYF. The CDR3 nucleotides are TGTGCCAGCACCTCGTTGGTAGGTTCGGACGAGCAGTACTTC.

The J gene is TRBJ1-2, the V gene TRBV27; 11 bases map to TRBD1. Germline CDR1 MNHEY, CDR2 SMNVEV (reference sequence). The CDR3 runs to 15 residues. J gave up 6 bases and V 5 bases, and 8 bases lay outside the gene matches. The CDR3 is CASSDLDRGQDGYTF. The DNA of the CDR3 is TGTGCCAGCAGTGATTTGGACAGGGGGCAAGATGGCTACACCTTC.

The rearrangement joins TRBV5-6 to TRBJ1-2; tentative D call: TRBD1 (6 bases). The CDR3 consists of 16 residues. The V end was cut by 1 base, the J end by 7 bases, with 20 bases between. Looked up from germline, CDR1 is SGHDT and CDR2 is YYEEEE. Written as DNA, the CDR3 is TGTGCCAGCAGCTTGACAGGGAGTGGGTATATGGGTGGCTACACCTTC. This translates into CASSLTGSGYMGGYTF.